This paragraph reports one T cell receptor beta chain. Its specificity is unknown. CD45RO-negative, CCR7-positively selected cells formed the naive CD8 fraction, excluding terminally differentiated effector memory CD45RA+ cells. Each of the donors was a healthy adult who was HIV-negative and had not had a recent acute infection or vaccination. The data stem from a study of shared clonotypes between healthy human individuals. Original analysis: Because ImmunoSEQ provided only junction sequences with no quality scores, the filtering differed. The protocol was immunoSEQ multiplex PCR, while the TCRdb copy is restricted to in-frame clones and leaves out a portion. The D gene and trimming were derived from the DNA, and the V and J assignments and clone size from that table. The sample contains 600,000 or so clones, roughly 98% of which appear only once. Overall study findings and caveats: Memory subsets generally showed lower estimated richness than naive subsets.

This CDR3 is built from 12 residues. With 11 bases removed from V and 2 bases from J, the gap between germline ends came to 11 bases. Germline CDR1 and CDR2: SGHDN and FVKESK. The TCR comes from a man younger than 45 in good health. Specimen: naive CD8+ T cells sorted from blood. This chain connects TRBV14 to TRBJ2-3, with a possible D match to TRBD2 (5 bases). CDR3 sequence reads: CASSGFTDTQYF. The CDR3 DNA sequence: TGTGCCTCCAGCGGTTTCACAGATACGCAGTATTTT.